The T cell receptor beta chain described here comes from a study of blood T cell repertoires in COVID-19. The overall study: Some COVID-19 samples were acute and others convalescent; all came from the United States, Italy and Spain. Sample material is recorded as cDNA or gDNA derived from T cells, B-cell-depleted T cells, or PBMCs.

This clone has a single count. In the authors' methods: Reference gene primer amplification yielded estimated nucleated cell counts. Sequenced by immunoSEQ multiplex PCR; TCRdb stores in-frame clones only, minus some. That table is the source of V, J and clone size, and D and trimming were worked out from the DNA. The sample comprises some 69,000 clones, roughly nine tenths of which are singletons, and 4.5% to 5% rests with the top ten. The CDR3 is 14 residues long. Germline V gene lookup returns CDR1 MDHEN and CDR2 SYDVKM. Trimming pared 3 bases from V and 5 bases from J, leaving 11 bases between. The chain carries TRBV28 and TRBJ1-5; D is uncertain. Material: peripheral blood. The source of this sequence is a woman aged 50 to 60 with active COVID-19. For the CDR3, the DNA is TGTGCCAGCAGTTTTGATACGGTGGATCAGCCCCAGCATTTT. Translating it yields CASSFDTVDQPQHF.